These 17 T cell receptor beta chains were sequenced from one sample in a study of OX40 agonist ivuxolimab in advanced cancers. Measured with immunoSEQ multiplex PCR; TCRdb has only the in-frame clones, and not every one. The profile covers 65,000 to 95,000 clones, with 85% to 95% appearing a single time and about 11% taken by the ten largest. The sample in question was CD4+ or CD8+ T cells sorted from blood, obtained in a trial of the OX40 agonist ivuxolimab. Source of these receptors: an adult with an advanced solid tumor such as melanoma, head and neck, liver or kidney cancer.

The chain links TRBV7-9 to TRBJ1-2; 9 positions agree with TRBD1. The germline gives CDR1 SEHNR, CDR2 FQNEAQ (reference sequence). There are 14 residues in the CDR3. V lost 4 bases to trimming and J lost 6 bases; unmatched junction nucleotides: 6. CDR3 nucleotides: TGTGCCAGCAGCTCGTGGGACAGGGACGATGGCTACACCTTC. Translating gives CASSSWDRDDGYTF.

The V gene is TRBV11-2, the J gene TRBJ2-3; 15 positions match TRBD2. The length of the CDR3 is 17 residues. The germline V gene encodes CDR1 SGHAT and CDR2 FQNNGV. The V and J ends lost 1 base and 4 bases, in that order; junction bases with no gene match: 3. This CDR3 is CASSLGTSGGASDTQYF. The CDR3 coding sequence is TGTGCCAGCAGCTTAGGGACTAGCGGGGGGGCCTCAGATACGCAGTATTTT.

This chain links TRBV13 with TRBJ2-5; the match to TRBD1 covers 7 bases. In germline, CDR1 is PRHDT, CDR2 FYEKMQ (reference sequence). The V and J ends lost 5 bases and 4 bases, in that order; junction bases with no gene match: 10. The CDR3 runs to 15 residues. The CDR3 DNA is TGTGCCAGCAGCCCCTCAGCAACAGGGGTAGAGACCCAGTACTTC. This encodes CASSPSATGVETQYF.

The chain combines TRBV10-2 with TRBJ1-2; D is possibly TRBD1 (5 bases). Germline V gene lookup returns CDR1 WSHSY and CDR2 SAAADI. Trimming removed 2 bases at V and 6 bases at J, with 13 bases between. CDR3 size: 14 residues. Here the CDR3 reads CASSEVQGRDGYTF. DNA for the CDR3: TGCGCCAGCAGTGAGGTGCAGGGCCGGGATGGCTACACCTTC.

The chain links TRBV29-1 to TRBJ1-2; TRBD1 matches at 8 bases. The CDR3 extends over 13 amino acids. The germline gives CDR1 SQVTM, CDR2 ANQGSEA. With 4 bases clipped from V and 3 bases from J, the junction kept 4 bases outside the gene matches. This chain's CDR3 is CSVGQGSDYGYTF. The DNA for the CDR3 is TGCAGCGTTGGACAGGGGAGTGACTATGGCTACACCTTC.

This chain links TRBV11-2 with TRBJ2-3; a possible D gene is TRBD1 (6 bases). The CDR3 is made up of 12 amino acids. Trimming cost V 7 bases and J 11 bases, with 16 bases left between them. CDR1 is SGHAT and CDR2 is FQNNGV in the germline V gene. In DNA, the CDR3 is TGTGCCAGCAACCCAATACTAGGGGGGCAGTATTTT. Translating it yields CASNPILGGQYF.

The chain employs TRBV9 and TRBJ2-1; the D is unclear. Germline V gives CDR1 SGDLS, CDR2 YYNGEE. CDR3 size: 13 residues. V dropped 4 bases and J dropped 5 bases, with 10 bases sitting between them. Here the CDR3 DNA reads TGTGCCAGCAGCACACAAAAGGACAATGAGCAGTTCTTC. As protein: CASSTQKDNEQFF.

This rearrangement joins TRBV19 to TRBJ2-1, with TRBD1 identical over 7 bases. V gave up 2 bases and J gave up 2 bases; unmatched junction bases: 6. The CDR3 has 16 residues. The germline CDR1 and CDR2 sequences are LNHDA and SQIVND (reference sequence). Written as DNA, the CDR3 is TGTGCCAGTAGTATAAAAGGCCAGGGGGCCTACAATGAGCAGTTCTTC. Translating it yields CASSIKGQGAYNEQFF.

This chain connects TRBV6-6 to TRBJ1-2; 9 bases are a match to TRBD1. The CDR3 spans 14 residues. CDR1 is MNHNY and CDR2 is SVGAGI in the germline V gene (reference sequence). The V gene end was trimmed by 6 bases and the J gene end by 6 bases; junction bases not matched to a gene: 8. CDR3 amino acids: CASSSRDRVHGYTF. The CDR3 nucleotides read TGTGCCAGCAGCTCTCGGGACAGGGTGCATGGCTACACCTTC.

The J gene is TRBJ2-3, the V gene TRBV4-1; D gene uncertain. The germline gives CDR1 MGHRA, CDR2 YSYEKL. V was pared by 3 bases and J by 2 bases, with 24 bases between. The CDR3 contains 19 residues. The CDR3 loop reads CASSHGSGPRPRHTDTQYF. DNA of the CDR3: TGCGCCAGCAGCCATGGAAGTGGGCCGAGGCCCCGACACACAGATACGCAGTATTTT.

The chain uses TRBV10-1 and TRBJ1-1; no clear D gene. Germline assignment: CDR1 WNHNN and CDR2 SYGVQD (reference sequence). V gave up 6 bases and J gave up 4 bases, with 15 bases separating them. The length of the CDR3 is 14 residues. The CDR3 DNA reads TGCGCCAGCAGCAAAATTCCAGCTGGCACTGAAGCTTTCTTT. This sequence encodes CASSKIPAGTEAFF.

The chain carries TRBV6-5 and TRBJ2-7; no definite D call. The CDR3 contains 10 residues. Trimming took 6 bases from V and 7 from J, leaving 7 bases between them. Germline values: CDR1 MNHEY, CDR2 SVGAGI. CDR3 amino acids: CASSPVEQYF. Here the CDR3 DNA reads TGTGCCAGCAGCCCCGTGGAGCAGTACTTC.

CDR3 amino acids: CASTLGGALGEQYF. CDR3 nucleotides: TGTGCCAGCACTTTGGGAGGGGCCTTGGGCGAGCAGTACTTC. This rearrangement joins TRBV13 to TRBJ2-7; 7 nucleotides agree with TRBD2. The V and J ends lost 7 bases and 6 bases, in that order; junction bases with no gene match: 12. Germline lookup yields CDR1 PRHDT and CDR2 FYEKMQ (reference sequence). The CDR3 runs to 14 residues.

The chain recombines TRBV6-6 with TRBJ1-2, with 7 bases identical to TRBD1. After removal of 0 bases from V and 2 bases from J, the junction contained 0 bases not matched to a gene. Per germline, CDR1 MNHNY and CDR2 SVGAGI (reference sequence). The CDR3 extends over 14 amino acids. The CDR3 here is CASSYSTGNYGYTF. In DNA, the CDR3 is TGTGCCAGCAGTTACTCGACAGGGAACTATGGCTACACCTTC.

The V call is TRBV11-2, the J call TRBJ2-7; 9 bases match TRBD1. The V gene end was trimmed by 0 bases and the J gene end by 3 bases; junction bases not matched to a gene: 3. This CDR3 region has 15 residues. Germline CDR1 is SGHAT and CDR2 is FQNNGV. The CDR3 DNA reads as TGTGCCAGCAGCTTAGACGGGACAGGGTACTACGAGCAGTACTTC. Translation gives CASSLDGTGYYEQYF.

The chain has TRBV14 and TRBJ2-7, with D possibly TRBD1 on 6 matching bases. Trimming cost V 4 bases and J 2 bases, with 18 bases left between them. CDR1 is SGHDN, CDR2 FVKESK, per germline. The CDR3 is made up of 16 amino acids. The CDR3 sequence: CASSPTGWGPAYEQYF. As DNA, the CDR3 is TGTGCCAGCAGCCCGACCGGTTGGGGGCCGGCCTACGAGCAGTACTTC.

The chain joins TRBV14 to TRBJ2-6; 7 nucleotides align to TRBD1. The CDR3 consists of 15 residues. Unmatched junction bases numbered 3, after V lost 3 bases and J lost 4 bases. In germline, CDR1 is SGHDN, CDR2 FVKESK. Here the CDR3 DNA reads TGTGCCAGCAGCCAGACAGGGCCCGGGGCCAACGTCCTGACTTTC. It codes for CASSQTGPGANVLTF.